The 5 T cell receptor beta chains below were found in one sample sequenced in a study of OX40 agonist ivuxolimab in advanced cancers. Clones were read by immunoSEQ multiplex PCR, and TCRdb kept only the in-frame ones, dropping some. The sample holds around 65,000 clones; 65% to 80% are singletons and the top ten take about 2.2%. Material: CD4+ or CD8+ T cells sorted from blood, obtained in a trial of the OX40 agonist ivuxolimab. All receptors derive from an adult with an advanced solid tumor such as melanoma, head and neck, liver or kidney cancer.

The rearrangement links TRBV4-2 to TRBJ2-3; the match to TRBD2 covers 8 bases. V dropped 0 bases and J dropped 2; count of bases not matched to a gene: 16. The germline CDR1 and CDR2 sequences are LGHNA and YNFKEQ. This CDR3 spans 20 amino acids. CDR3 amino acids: CASSQEPPRSGGSITDTQYF. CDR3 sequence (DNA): TGTGCCAGCAGCCAAGAACCCCCCCGGAGCGGGGGCTCCATCACAGATACGCAGTATTTT.

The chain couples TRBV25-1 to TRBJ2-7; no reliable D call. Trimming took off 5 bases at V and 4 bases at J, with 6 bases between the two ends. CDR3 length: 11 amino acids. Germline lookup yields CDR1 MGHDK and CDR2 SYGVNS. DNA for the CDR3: TGTGCCAGCAGTTGGGGTTACGAGCAGTACTTC. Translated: CASSWGYEQYF.

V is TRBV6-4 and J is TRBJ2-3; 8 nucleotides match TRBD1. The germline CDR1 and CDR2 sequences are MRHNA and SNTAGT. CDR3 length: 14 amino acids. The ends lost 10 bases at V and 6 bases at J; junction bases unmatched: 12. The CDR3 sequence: CAITRGPAVDTQYF. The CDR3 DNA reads TGTGCCATCACCAGGGGGCCCGCCGTTGATACGCAGTATTTT.

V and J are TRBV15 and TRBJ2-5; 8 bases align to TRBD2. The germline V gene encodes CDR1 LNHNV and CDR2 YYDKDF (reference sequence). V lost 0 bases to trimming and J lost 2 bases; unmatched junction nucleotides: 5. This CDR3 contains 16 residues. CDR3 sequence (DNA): TGTGCCACCAGCAGAGATCCGGGCGGGGGGCAAGAGACCCAGTACTTC. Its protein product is CATSRDPGGGQETQYF.

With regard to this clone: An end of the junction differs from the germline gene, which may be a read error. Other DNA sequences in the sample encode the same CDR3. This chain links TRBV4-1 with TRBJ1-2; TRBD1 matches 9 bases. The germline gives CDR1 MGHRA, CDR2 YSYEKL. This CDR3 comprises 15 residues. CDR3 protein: CASSPGTGRNYGYTF. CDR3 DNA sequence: TGCGCTAGCAGCCCCGGGACAGGGAGAAACTATGGCTACACCTTC.